This paragraph reports one T cell receptor (beta chain). Its antigen remains unidentified. Library creation used the immunoSEQ multiplex PCR assay. The multiplex PCR relied on a mix of 60 forward primers for TCR Vbeta segments and 13 reverse primers for TCR Jbeta segments. The CDR3 region of rearranged TCR beta genes was amplified from genomic DNA by a multiplex PCR assay. The Illumina HiSeq System was used to sequence the amplified TCR beta libraries as 87-base-pair reads. Turning to the authors' computational methods: A later analysis counted tens of millions of unique TCR beta chains across the 500 to 850 repertoires, and some 11 million of these chains were shared by at least two donors. Raw reads were error-corrected and collapsed into unique sequences by a nearest-neighbor algorithm in which closely related sequences were merged to remove PCR and sequencing errors. CDR3 sequences were aligned to IMGT reference sequences to assign V, D and J gene segments. Each retained sequence needed at least a six-nucleotide match to both a V gene segment and a J gene segment. A rearrangement was called productive if the CDR3 had no stop codons and remained in frame with V and J, and every other rearrangement was called non-productive. CDR3 was defined by IMGT convention, running from the second conserved V-encoded cysteine to the conserved J-encoded phenylalanine. The earlier analysis of around 640 of the donors excluded sequences that lacked an unambiguous match to a single V gene segment. In an earlier analysis of around 600 of the donors, V segments were called functional above 56.7% productive rearrangements and were called segregating when the between-donor standard deviation exceeded 5%. A statistical classification framework was developed to diagnose cytomegalovirus status using the catalog of TCR beta chain sequences. In a later analysis, V and J genes were assigned by comparing TCR nucleotide sequences against IMGT/GENE-DB human TR gene sequences. Using the TCRdist pipeline, a later analysis assigned CDR3 sequences along with most-parsimonious VDJ recombination scenarios. In a later analysis, every TCR beta chain was defined by the combination of its CDR3 amino acid sequence and its V-gene family, and reads without a unique V-gene family were dropped. In a later analysis, fewer than 600 highly shared, low-generation-probability nucleotide sequences were removed to address suspected cross-contamination and a sequencing artifact. In a later analysis, a clonal expansion index was calculated for each public chain from normalized within-repertoire ranks of inferred template counts. A later analysis computed generation probabilities with a VDJ recombination model fitted to out-of-frame rearrangements, and checked the results against IGoR. In a later analysis, hypergeometric tests were used to score TCR-TCR, TCR-HLA and TCR-CMV co-occurrence, with a repertoire-size bias correction applied to TCR pairs. A later analysis estimated false discovery rates by permuting HLA or CMV assignments 20 times. In a later analysis, co-occurring TCRs were grouped with DBSCAN, and TCRdist sequence similarity was added when clustering was performed within HLA-allele-positive subsets. For co-occurrence clustering, repertoires with fewer than 30,000 or more than 120,000 public chains were excluded, along with four to six repertoires with anomalous nucleotide sharing. Held by TCRdb, this immuneACCESS table contains in-frame sequences only and omits some clones. Under half of the omission traces to an unresolved V gene where checked; the cause of the rest is unknown. Clone size and the V and J calls come from that table; the DNA yielded D and trimming. The sample table on file contains over 100,000 clones. 3.7% of the sample goes to the ten largest clones.

The cohort was made up of 500 to 850 healthy bone marrow donors. At the time of sampling, all cohort members were nominally healthy, though unrecorded immune exposures were likely present. The donor tested CMV seronegative and was one of the 352 seronegative cohort members. A peripheral blood sample was collected from each donor, and TCR beta sequencing was performed on peripheral blood mononuclear cells. Genomic DNA was extracted from the blood cell samples with the Qiagen DNeasy Blood Extraction Kit. These data come from a study of cytomegalovirus exposure and HLA in healthy donors (dated by TCRdb to 2016 to 2017). A note on the overall study: An earlier analysis of some 600 of the donors reported approximately 260 Gb of sequence data and 117 million unique TCR beta sequences obtained from some 200 million T cells. To decide whether each TCR beta V gene segment behaved as functional or pseudogenic, an earlier analysis of approximately 620 of the donors relied on high-throughput TCR beta sequencing. To study patterns of TCR occurrence, a later analysis re-analyzed previously published TCR beta repertoires from around 660 donors and added high-resolution HLA genotyping. Rather than drawing on any new phenotypic data, the later analysis identified candidate immune exposures from TCR beta sequences and the way those sequences occurred across donors. The study used immunosequencing to profile the T cell repertoires of under 700 subjects and linked those repertoires to cytomegalovirus serostatus. In addition to the first cohort of approximately 650 subjects, a separate validation cohort of some 120 different subjects was used. HLA typing covered class I and class II loci at four-digit resolution. The study aimed to test whether signatures of past pathogen exposure could be identified by cataloging public T cell receptors. Donor age, sex, ethnicity and CMV serostatus were collected together with the repertoire data. A handful of DR-DQ haplotypes were handled as single units for association and clustering because linkage in the cohort was strong. Roughly 300 gigabases of sequencing data and approximately 85 million unique TCR sequences were included in an early release covering roughly 600 HLA-typed donors. High-throughput TCR immunosequencing, statistical association of individual TCRs with disease status, and machine learning were combined to predict cytomegalovirus infection status. The genetic ancestry cluster associated with self-reported Caucasian donors included 80% to 90% of the approximately 410 genotyped donors. All discovery cohort repertoires had been generated on a single sequencing platform. The number of donors typed differed by locus, with about 629-630 for A, B, C, DRB1 and DQB1, 522 for DQA1, 606 for DPA1, and 400 to 490 for DPB1. Among 300 to 500 genotyped donors of the cohort, an average of about 220,000 unique TCR beta nucleotide sequences was sequenced per donor, of which about 18% were non-productive. Genome-wide SNP genotypes for about 55% of the roughly 670 donors were used in a later genetic analysis, which treated that subset as a discovery cohort.

Results the study describes overall, beyond this receptor: In a later analysis, most CMV-associated TCR beta chains were found to appear HLA-restricted, with HLA associations seemingly driven largely by CMV exposure. According to the authors, the approach could potentially be generalized to other disease states and immunological phenotypes. A further reported finding was that TCR beta sequences accurately predicted the HLA-A and HLA-B alleles for most subjects in the first cohort. In the study, 150 to 200 TCR beta chains were listed as associated with cytomegalovirus. In vitro tests confirmed that a few of the cytomegalovirus-associated TCR beta chains recognize cytomegalovirus antigens. V-gene and J-gene trimming of TCR beta chains was associated with a missense DCLRE1C variant in a later genetic analysis, and the association was replicated in an independent cohort. According to a later analysis, TCR association rates differed among HLA loci, with DRB1 alleles showing the most associated TCRs and HLA-C alleles showing the fewest. While some public TCRs were present in many individuals, most TCR sequences turned up only very rarely across donors. Linkage disequilibrium might explain the correlated functional status among segregating V segments, but an unknown experimental factor could not be excluded. This cohort had only TCR beta chains sequenced, and the lack of alpha or paired-chain data limited which features could be detected. For the cohort, immune exposure information was limited to CMV serostatus. In an earlier analysis of roughly 560 of the donors, most TCR beta V segments were observed in productive rearrangements about 87% or about 30% of the time, broadly matching IMGT annotations. A later genetic analysis reported fewer N-insertions in productive TCRs among donors in an Asian-associated ancestry cluster than the approximately 700-donor mean. Because some donors lacked HLA typing at each locus, the association tests relied only on the typed subset. In both the original and validation cohorts, the classifier was reported to diagnose cytomegalovirus status with high specificity and sensitivity. The presence/absence analyses assumed that sequencing depth was roughly uniform across donors, and that assumption may not be true. The sequencing pipeline was judged likely to have produced a cluster of highly shared sequence variants as a technical artifact. Compared with equally common non-associated chains, HLA-associated TCR beta chains in a later analysis were more clonally expanded and had lower generation probabilities. In a later analysis, several top co-occurrence clusters were reported to appear linked to parvovirus B19, influenza, CMV and Epstein-Barr virus. Some IMGT-functional V segments, including TRBV6-2 and TRBV6-3, could not be distinguished by the 87-base-pair reads and were therefore excluded. Assigning TCR associations to individual alleles was difficult when HLA alleles, especially DR and DQ, strongly co-occurred. Roughly 15 rarely observed V segments, including chromosome 9 orphons, were excluded from the earlier analysis of some 590 of the donors because counts were too low. At a false discovery rate of 0.05, a later analysis linked roughly 17,000 TCR beta sequences to specific HLA alleles.

A distance of 13 bases separates the germline ends of V and J, which lose 6 bases and 8 bases respectively. Taken from the germline V gene, the CDR1 and CDR2 loops are SGHVS and FNYEAQ. The CDR3 has 12 amino acids, counting the end cysteine and phenylalanine. Here the CDR3 DNA is all that survives: 36 bases in frame from base 1. Sequenced material: PBMCs. This TCR derives from a man aged 25 to 40 in good health and CMV-seronegative. The rearranged segments are TRBV7-6 and TRBJ1-2; no confident D gene assignment can be made. The sequenced DNA is TGTGCCAGCAGACTACACGAGTGGGGCTACACCTTC. Its protein is CASRLHEWGYTF.